Below are 5 T cell receptor beta chains sequenced from a single sample in a study of response to subunit inactivated influenza vaccine. Each CDR3 protein gets one entry after TCRdb re-called the RT-PCR reads with MiXCR. The sample lists roughly 550,000 distinct CDR3 sequences; around a quarter were seen once. Another study also made use of these data, one on T cells expressing NK-cell markers. That study reports: Libraries used 5'RACE template switching adding universal primer site and UMIs.

The input for sequencing was CD4+ T cells sorted from PBMCs, taken 11 to 12 days after vaccination. Source of these receptors: a man aged 50-59 years who received an inactivated influenza vaccine.

About this clonotype itself: The junction shows a germline mismatch at one end, possibly a read error. The chain carries TRBV7-7 and TRBJ2-1; unclear D gene. The CDR3 is made up of 13 amino acids. Germline loops: CDR1 SSHAT, CDR2 FNYEAQ (reference sequence). The CDR3: CASSQAQHNEQFF. The CDR3 DNA reads TGTGCTAGCAGCCAGGCTCAGCACAATGAGCAGTTCTTC. Supplemented by reference TRBV7-7 and TRBJ2-1, the full variable domain reads GAGVSQSPRYKVTKRGQDVTLRCDPISSHATLYWYQQALGQGPEFLTYFNYEAQPDKSGLPSDRFSAERPEGSISTLTIQRTEQRDSAMYRCASSQAQHNEQFFGPGTRLTVL.

This clonotype was picked up many times. The rearrangement joins TRBV12-3 or TRBV12-4 to TRBJ1-6; 9 bases are a match to TRBD1. The CDR3 has 14 residues. The V segment lost 4 bases and the J segment 6 bases; nucleotides outside the gene matches: 1. The CDR3 DNA follows: TGTGCCAGCAGTTCGGGACAGGGTAATTCACCCCTCCACTTT. Its protein product is CASSSGQGNSPLHF.

In this sample, this clonotype turned up many times. CDR3 sequence: CASSWSSARYEQYF. CDR3 DNA: TGTGCCAGCAGTTGGAGTTCGGCCCGATACGAGCAGTACTTC. The chain combines TRBV6-5 with TRBJ2-7; D gene uncertain. This CDR3 is 14 amino acids long. Deletions cut 4 bases from V and 4 bases from J, with 14 bases between. Germline loops: CDR1 MNHEY, CDR2 SVGAGI.

This clonotype appeared a few times. The V call is TRBV24-1, the J call TRBJ2-1; TRBD1 agrees at 8 bases. The CDR3 runs 16 residues. The germline V gene encodes CDR1 KGHDR and CDR2 SFDVKD. V trimming: 5 bases; J trimming: 2 bases; junction bases outside the gene matches: 7. CDR3 sequence reads: CATSGARGLTYNEQFF. The CDR3 DNA is TGTGCCACCAGTGGGGCCAGGGGGCTTACCTACAATGAGCAGTTCTTC.

The CDR3 DNA reads as TGCAGTGCTACCAGCAGGGGCATAAGCTACGAGCAGTACTTC. This translates into CSATSRGISYEQYF. This rearrangement joins TRBV20-1 to TRBJ2-7; weak D call: TRBD1 (6 bases). The CDR3 totals 14 residues. Per the germline V gene, CDR1 is DFQATT and CDR2 is SNEGSKA (reference sequence). Trimming stripped 4 bases from V and 3 bases from J, with 16 bases between.